These 29 T cell receptor beta chains share one sample of origin, sequenced in a study of cytomegalovirus exposure and HLA in healthy donors. The study ran its PCR with 60 Vbeta and 13 Jbeta primers. Libraries were prepared by immunoSEQ multiplex PCR; TCRdb keeps only in-frame clonotypes and omits some of them. The table gives 50,000 to 55,000 clones; the top ten clones make up roughly an eighth of it. The sequencing sample was made of PBMCs. The receptors shown here come from an older woman in good health and CMV-seropositive.

The CDR3 spells CASRQGDFSPLHF. The CDR3 DNA follows: TGTGCCAGCAGACAGGGGGATTTTTCACCCCTCCACTTT. The gene calls are TRBV11-3 and TRBJ1-6; 8 bases align to TRBD1. With 6 bases clipped from V and 9 bases from J, the junction kept 4 bases outside the gene matches. CDR1 and CDR2 (germline): SGHNT, YENEEA. This CDR3 is 13 amino acids long.

The V gene is TRBV2, the J gene TRBJ2-5; 9 nucleotides agree with TRBD1. Germline V lookup: CDR1 SNHLY, CDR2 FYNNEI. Losses at the gene ends were 8 bases for V and 2 bases for J; bases not matched to a gene: 9. This CDR3 region has 15 residues. CDR3 in DNA: TGTGCCAGCCCGGGACCGGGACAGGGTCAAGAGACCCAGTACTTC. It is translated as CASPGPGQGQETQYF. Full variable domain (outside the CDR3, taken from reference TRBV2 and TRBJ2-5): EPEVTQTPSHQVTQMGQEVILRCVPISNHLYFYWYRQILGQKVEFLVSFYNNEISEKSEIFDDQFSVERPDGSNFTLKIRSTKLEDSAMYFCASPGPGQGQETQYFGPGTRLLVL.

The chain combines TRBV28 with TRBJ2-1; D gene uncertain. CDR1 MDHEN and CDR2 SYDVKM come from the germline V gene. V dropped 4 bases and J dropped 6 bases, with 10 bases sitting between them. The length of the CDR3 is 13 residues. The CDR3 coding sequence is TGTGCCAGCAGTTCATTACTCCGCAATGAGCAGTTCTTC. This translates into CASSSLLRNEQFF. Full variable domain (rest looked up from reference TRBV28 and TRBJ2-1): DVKVTQSSRYLVKRTGEKVFLECVQDMDHENMFWYRQDPGLGLRLIYFSYDVKMKEKGDIPEGYSVSREKKERFSLILESASTNQTSMYLCASSSLLRNEQFFGPGTRLTVL.

V usage is TRBV19 and J usage is TRBJ2-3; 12 positions agree with TRBD2. Germline CDR1 and CDR2: LNHDA and SQIVND (reference sequence). The CDR3 covers 16 residues. V shed 4 bases, J shed 4 bases, and the junction held 6 bases outside the gene matches. CDR3 DNA sequence: TGTGCCAGTAGTACACGACTAGCGGGGGTGGCAGATACGCAGTATTTT. Its translation: CASSTRLAGVADTQYF.

The chain carries TRBV25-1 and TRBJ1-5, with TRBD1 identical over 8 bases. CDR3 length equals 14 residues. J gave up 3 bases and V 3 bases, and 1 base lay outside the gene matches. CDR1 and CDR2 from the germline V gene are MGHDK and SYGVNS. CDR3 bases: TGTGCCAGCAGTGAGACAGGGGTCAATCAGCCCCAGCATTTT. Residues: CASSETGVNQPQHF.

The chain couples TRBV15 to TRBJ1-2, with a weak D call TRBD1 (5 bases). Looked up from germline, CDR1 is LNHNV and CDR2 is YYDKDF (reference sequence). The CDR3 length is 13 residues. V was cut by 3 bases and J by 4 bases, with 9 bases left in between. The CDR3 DNA follows: TGTGCCACCAGCAGTGAACAGGTCTATGGCTACACCTTC. It specifies CATSSEQVYGYTF.

CDR3 sequence: CASTGQGDSLRNTIYF. The DNA of the CDR3 is TGTGCCAGCACGGGACAGGGGGATAGTCTTCGAAACACCATATATTTT. This chain uses TRBV7-2 with TRBJ1-3, with 11 bases lining up with TRBD1. CDR3 length: 16 amino acids. With 7 bases clipped from V and 5 bases from J, the junction kept 10 bases outside the gene matches. From germline, CDR1 is SGHTA and CDR2 FQGNSA.

CDR3 protein: CASSLEGASETQYF. DNA of the CDR3: TGCGCCAGCAGCTTAGAGGGGGCAAGTGAGACCCAGTACTTC. The V gene is TRBV5-1, the J gene TRBJ2-5; 7 nucleotides match TRBD1. Trimming removed 2 bases from V and 5 bases from J; junction bases left unmatched: 6. Germline CDR1 SGHRS, CDR2 YFSETQ. This CDR3 has 14 amino acids.

This chain connects TRBV23-1 to TRBJ1-2, with D perhaps TRBD1 (6 bases). TRBV23-1 is reported as an ORF; its role is uncertain. The V end was cut by 4 bases, the J end by 5 bases, with 14 bases between. There are 14 residues in the CDR3. In nucleotides, the CDR3 is TGCGCCAGCAGTCGCCTACAGGGCGAGTATGGCTACACCTTC. Translation gives CASSRLQGEYGYTF.

The rearrangement joins TRBV5-6 to TRBJ2-1, with TRBD1 matching over 8 bases. The CDR3 is made up of 15 amino acids. V lost 1 base to trimming and J lost 8 bases; unmatched junction nucleotides: 8. Germline loops: CDR1 SGHDT, CDR2 YYEEEE. The CDR3 nucleotides read TGTGCCAGCAGCTTGCTATCAGGGGGCGTGGATGAGCAGTTCTTC. Its translation: CASSLLSGGVDEQFF.

The CDR3 is CASRGSWEGAEAFF. The CDR3 DNA reads as TGTGCCAGCAGGGGGAGTTGGGAGGGGGCTGAAGCTTTCTTT. V gene TRBV6-1 combines with J gene TRBJ1-1, with D perhaps matching TRBD1 (6 bases). The germline V and J ends were trimmed by 6 bases and 6 bases, with 17 bases remaining between them. CDR1 and CDR2 from the germline V gene are MNHNS and SASEGT. There are 14 residues in the CDR3.

The chain employs TRBV5-4 and TRBJ2-5, with unresolved D. Germline CDR1 is SGHNT and CDR2 is YYREEE (reference sequence). V lost 0 bases and J 4 bases, leaving 10 bases between the germline ends. The CDR3 runs 14 residues. CDR3 in DNA: TGTGCCAGCAGCTTGGTCGGCGGAACAGAGACCCAGTACTTC. Encoded protein: CASSLVGGTETQYF.

The chain combines TRBV6-6 with TRBJ1-1, with D tentatively TRBD1 (6 bases). CDR1 MNHNY and CDR2 SVGAGI come from the germline V gene (reference sequence). CDR3 length equals 14 residues. The V gene lost 11 bases and the J gene lost 1 base, with 17 bases spanning the gap. This CDR3 reads CAGRGGGGNTEAFF. DNA for the CDR3: TGTGCCGGCCGGGGGGGCGGAGGGAACACTGAAGCTTTCTTT.

The chain couples TRBV5-1 to TRBJ1-2; D remains ambiguous. CDR1 and CDR2 (germline): SGHRS, YFSETQ. The germline V and J ends were trimmed by 2 bases and 2 bases, with 10 bases remaining between them. This CDR3 is 14 amino acids long. CDR3 sequence: CASSFTEGNYGYTF. In DNA, the CDR3 is TGCGCCAGCAGCTTTACAGAGGGCAACTATGGCTACACCTTC.

The V and J genes are TRBV9 and TRBJ1-1; tentatively, D is TRBD1 (6 bases). Trimming pared 4 bases from V and 4 bases from J, leaving 14 bases between. CDR3 size: 14 residues. CDR1 is SGDLS and CDR2 is YYNGEE in the germline V gene. The CDR3 nucleotides read TGTGCCAGCAGCAAGGGGGGAGGGGTCACTGAAGCTTTCTTT. It is translated as CASSKGGGVTEAFF.

V and J are TRBV25-1 and TRBJ2-7, with 8 bases matching TRBD1. This CDR3 contains 13 residues. V trimming: 8 bases; J trimming: 10 bases; junction bases outside the gene matches: 13. Germline CDR1 MGHDK, CDR2 SYGVNS. The CDR3 bases are TGTGCCAGCTACCCAGGACAGGGTCCTCATCAGTACTTC. Encoded protein: CASYPGQGPHQYF.

The gene calls are TRBV6-6 and TRBJ2-7; weak D call: TRBD2 (6 bases). CDR1 is MNHNY, CDR2 SVGAGI, per germline (reference sequence). The V end was cut by 2 bases, the J end by 3 bases, with 8 bases between. The CDR3 is 13 residues long. CDR3 bases: TGTGCCAGCAGTTACGGGGGGAACTACGAGCAGTACTTC. Encoded protein: CASSYGGNYEQYF.

V and J are TRBV19 and TRBJ1-2; 11 nucleotides match TRBD1. The V and J ends lost 0 bases and 8 bases, in that order; junction bases with no gene match: 11. Germline assignment: CDR1 LNHDA and CDR2 SQIVND (reference sequence). The CDR3 sequence is 17 residues long. The CDR3 nucleotides read TGTGCCAGTAGTATAGATGGATCCGGACAGGGGGCGCGAGGCTACACCTTC. It translates to CASSIDGSGQGARGYTF.

The rearrangement links TRBV5-1 to TRBJ1-2; possibly TRBD1 for D (5 bases). This CDR3 region has 14 residues. V gave up 0 bases and J gave up 8 bases, with 14 bases separating them. Germline lookup yields CDR1 SGHRS and CDR2 YFSETQ. The CDR3 sequence is CASSLGGGDLGYTF. The CDR3 bases are TGCGCCAGCAGCTTGGGGGGCGGGGATCTCGGCTACACCTTC.

The CDR3 spells CASTTGGAKTQYF. CDR3 sequence (DNA): TGTGCCAGCACCACTGGGGGGGCGAAGACCCAGTACTTC. V usage is TRBV7-9 and J usage is TRBJ2-5; possibly TRBD2 for D (7 bases). V was cut by 7 bases and J by 6 bases, with 15 bases left in between. The CDR3 is 13 amino acids. CDR1 and CDR2 (germline): SEHNR, FQNEAQ (reference sequence).

This sequence joins TRBV6-6 and TRBJ2-7; D remains ambiguous. The CDR3 loop spans 15 amino acids. Germline V gene lookup returns CDR1 MNHNY and CDR2 SVGAGI (reference sequence). V lost 0 bases and J lost 10, with 19 bases in between. The CDR3 region is CASSYSALEAPIQYF. The CDR3, as DNA: TGTGCCAGCAGTTACTCGGCCCTTGAGGCCCCGATTCAGTACTTC.

The CDR3 DNA sequence: TGTGCCAGCCACGGGACTGCAGACACCATATATTTT. This gives the protein CASHGTADTIYF. The chain joins TRBV6-1 to TRBJ1-3, with D possibly TRBD1 on 5 matching bases. This CDR3 contains 12 residues. Trimming cost V 8 bases and J 8 bases, with 13 bases left between them. The germline V gene has CDR1 MNHNS and CDR2 SASEGT.

The rearrangement links TRBV6-5 to TRBJ1-2; TRBD1 matches at 8 bases. V was pared by 2 bases and J by 4 bases, with 3 bases of the junction left unmatched. Germline V gene lookup returns CDR1 MNHEY and CDR2 SVGAGI. The CDR3 has 14 amino acids. The DNA for the CDR3 is TGTGCCAGCAGTTACCGAGGGACAGGCTATGGCTACACCTTC. It encodes CASSYRGTGYGYTF.

This chain joins TRBV14 and TRBJ1-1; the D gene is possibly TRBD1 (6 bases). Trimming cost V 0 bases and J 6 bases, with 11 bases left between them. CDR1 is SGHDN, CDR2 FVKESK, per germline. This CDR3 contains 14 residues. The CDR3 loop is CASSQDRTVPEAFF. CDR3 DNA sequence: TGTGCCAGCAGCCAAGACCGGACAGTTCCTGAAGCTTTCTTT. Full variable domain (rest looked up from reference TRBV14 and TRBJ1-1): EAGVTQFPSHSVIEKGQTVTLRCDPISGHDNLYWYRRVMGKEIKFLLHFVKESKQDESGMPNNRFLAERTGGTYSTLKVQPAELEDSGVYFCASSQDRTVPEAFFGQGTRLTVV.

The gene calls are TRBV10-1 and TRBJ1-1, with 7 bases that match TRBD1. The V gene's germline CDR1 is WNHNN and CDR2 SYGVQD (reference sequence). V gave up 3 bases and J gave up 3 bases; unmatched junction bases: 7. The CDR3 is 15 residues long. CDR3 loop: CASSDLAGGDTEAFF. The CDR3 coding sequence is TGCGCCAGCAGTGATTTGGCAGGGGGAGACACTGAAGCTTTCTTT.

The chain links TRBV18 to TRBJ2-7; 11 nucleotides align to TRBD1. Germline CDR1 KGHSH, CDR2 LQKENI. This CDR3 spans 15 amino acids. The J segment lost 6 bases and the V segment lost 1 base, leaving 5 bases of the junction unmatched. CDR3 nucleotide sequence: TGTGCCAGCTCACCACTCGGACAGGGGGCAATCGAGCAGTACTTC. Its protein product is CASSPLGQGAIEQYF. Filled out from reference TRBV18 and TRBJ2-7, the complete variable domain reads NAGVMQNPRHLVRRRGQEARLRCSPMKGHSHVYWYRQLPEEGLKFMVYLQKENIIDESGMPKERFSAEFPKEGPSILRIQQVVRGDSAAYFCASSPLGQGAIEQYFGPGTRLTVT.

V is TRBV6-5 and J is TRBJ1-1; D is perhaps TRBD1 (5 bases). The V gene's germline CDR1 is MNHEY and CDR2 SVGAGI. V was trimmed by 8 bases and J by 4 bases, leaving 17 bases between them. The CDR3 consists of 14 residues. The DNA of the CDR3 is TGTGCCAGCCGGGGGAGTTCCCGGGGCACTGAAGCTTTCTTT. Translating gives CASRGSSRGTEAFF.

Note on this clone: At one end the junction does not follow the germline gene, possibly because of a read error. V usage is TRBV18 and J usage is TRBJ2-1; D remains unclear. CDR1 and CDR2 (germline): KGHSH, LQKENI. This CDR3 spans 14 amino acids. The CDR3 spells CASTSASSDNEQFF. The CDR3 DNA sequence: TGTGCCAGCACGTCAGCGTCCTCCGACAATGAGCAGTTCTTC.

The chain has TRBV5-1 and TRBJ2-7, with D tentatively TRBD2 (6 bases). Germline loops: CDR1 SGHRS, CDR2 YFSETQ. Trimming left V 6 bases short and J 2 bases short, with 15 bases between. The CDR3 runs 14 residues. CDR3: CASNLGGNAYEQYF. The CDR3 nucleotides are TGCGCCAGCAACCTGGGAGGAAATGCCTACGAGCAGTACTTC.